Listed below are T cell receptor beta chains from one sample, sequenced in a study of persistence of HIV-infected CD4 T cells. Repertoires were generated with immunoSEQ multiplex PCR, while TCRdb's copy carries only in-frame clones and drops some. Among about 36,000 clones listed, 85% to 90% were seen once. These receptors lack a known antigen. Source: cultured CD4+ T cells from PBMCs, taken from a patient who received antiretroviral therapy. These receptors all come from an adult with HIV. The donor label of this sample is uncertain. The CDR3 runs from the conserved cysteine through the conserved F or W. A D gene is named only where the DNA matches it firmly. Clone size, where shown, is once, few, many, or a class for clones that have expanded.

V	size	J	D	CDR3	DNA
TRBV5-5	NA	TRBJ1-6	TRBD1	CASGGDRGNSPLHF	TGTGCCAGCGGTGGGGACAGGGGCAATTCACCCCTCCACTTT
TRBV7-6	NA	TRBJ2-1	TRBD1	CASSLSRDRAEQFF	TGTGCCAGCAGCTTAAGCCGGGACAGAGCTGAGCAGTTCTTC
TRBV5-4	NA	TRBJ2-4	NA	CASSSYGSRAKNIQYF	TGTGCCAGCAGCTCCTACGGATCCCGAGCCAAAAACATTCAGTACTTC
TRBV24-1	NA	TRBJ1-2	TRBD1	CATSDRTGHGYTF	TGTGCCACCAGTGATAGGACAGGGCATGGCTACACCTTC
TRBV19	NA	TRBJ1-5	NA	CASSMWYLAREGDNQPQHF	TGTGCCAGTAGTATGTGGTATTTGGCCAGGGAGGGAGACAATCAGCCCCAGCATTTT
TRBV7-9	few	TRBJ2-6	NA	CASSLGVGANVLTF	TGTGCCAGCAGCTTGGGGGTTGGGGCCAACGTCCTGACTTTC
TRBV3-1/TRBV3-2	NA	TRBJ2-4	TRBD2	CASSRLAGQNIQYF	TGTGCCAGCAGCCGACTAGCGGGGCAAAACATTCAGTACTTC
TRBV20-1	NA	TRBJ1-1	NA	CSASGFGRGKGIGTEAFF	TGCAGTGCTAGTGGCTTTGGGAGGGGGAAGGGGATTGGGACTGAAGCTTTCTTT
TRBV7-9	NA	TRBJ2-7	TRBD2	CASSLERGVVYEQYF	TGTGCCAGCAGCTTAGAGCGGGGGGTCGTCTACGAGCAGTACTTC
TRBV29-1	NA	TRBJ1-3	NA	CSLQGSGNTIYF	TGCAGCTTGCAGGGTTCTGGAAACACCATATATTTT
TRBV9	NA	TRBJ1-4	TRBD1	CASSPHILGTGNEKLFF	TGTGCCAGCAGCCCTCACATACTCGGGACAGGGAATGAAAAACTGTTTTTT
TRBV29-1	few	TRBJ1-3	NA	CSVVTQGNTIYF	TGCAGCGTTGTCACTCAGGGAAACACCATATATTTT
TRBV28	NA	TRBJ1-6	NA	CAIGGSYNSPLHF	TGCGCGATTGGGGGCTCCTATAATTCACCCCTCCACTTT
TRBV5-1	NA	TRBJ2-1	TRBD1	CASSLNFRQGANEQFF	TGCGCCAGCAGCTTAAATTTTAGACAGGGGGCCAATGAGCAGTTCTTC
TRBV9	NA	TRBJ2-7	NA	CASSVPPYEQYF	TGTGCCAGCAGCGTCCCCCCCTACGAGCAGTACTTC
TRBV7-9	NA	TRBJ2-5	NA	CASSFQGWETQYF	TGTGCCAGCAGCTTTCAGGGTTGGGAGACCCAGTACTTC
TRBV7-9	few	TRBJ2-2	TRBD2	CASRSGGAHTGELFF	TGTGCCAGCAGGAGCGGGGGGGCCCACACCGGGGAGCTGTTTTTT
TRBV5-5	NA	TRBJ2-2	NA	CASSLGSAQNTGELFF	TGTGCCAGCAGCTTGGGTTCAGCGCAAAACACCGGGGAGCTGTTTTTT
TRBV27	NA	TRBJ1-1	NA	CASSLLLGGTEAFF	TGTGCCAGCAGTTTACTATTAGGGGGCACTGAAGCTTTCTTT
TRBV5-1	NA	TRBJ2-7	NA	CASSSSSQGLYEQYF	TGCGCCAGCAGCTCCAGCAGCCAGGGGCTTTACGAGCAGTACTTC
TRBV5-4	NA	TRBJ2-2	TRBD1	CASSAATGGPNTGELFF	TGTGCCAGCAGCGCAGCTACAGGGGGCCCGAACACCGGGGAGCTGTTTTTT
TRBV15	NA	TRBJ1-1	NA	CATSRGGLEAFF	TGTGCCACCAGCAGAGGAGGGCTAGAAGCTTTCTTT
TRBV5-1	once	TRBJ2-7	NA	CASSLLGHEQYF	TGCGCCAGCAGCTTGCTGGGCCACGAGCAGTACTTC
TRBV18	NA	TRBJ2-3	NA	CASSPPSRARTDTQYF	TGTGCCAGCTCACCACCGTCCAGGGCGCGCACAGATACGCAGTATTTT
TRBV7-7	once	TRBJ2-7	NA	CASSPLRQGNEQYF	TGTGCCAGCAGCCCTCTTAGGCAGGGCAACGAGCAGTACTTC
TRBV29-1	NA	TRBJ1-1	NA	CSVEDWTAMNTEAFF	TGCAGCGTTGAAGATTGGACAGCCATGAACACTGAAGCTTTCTTT
TRBV2	NA	TRBJ1-1	TRBD1	CASIPGQGGVHTEAFF	TGTGCCAGCATTCCGGGACAGGGAGGGGTTCACACTGAAGCTTTCTTT